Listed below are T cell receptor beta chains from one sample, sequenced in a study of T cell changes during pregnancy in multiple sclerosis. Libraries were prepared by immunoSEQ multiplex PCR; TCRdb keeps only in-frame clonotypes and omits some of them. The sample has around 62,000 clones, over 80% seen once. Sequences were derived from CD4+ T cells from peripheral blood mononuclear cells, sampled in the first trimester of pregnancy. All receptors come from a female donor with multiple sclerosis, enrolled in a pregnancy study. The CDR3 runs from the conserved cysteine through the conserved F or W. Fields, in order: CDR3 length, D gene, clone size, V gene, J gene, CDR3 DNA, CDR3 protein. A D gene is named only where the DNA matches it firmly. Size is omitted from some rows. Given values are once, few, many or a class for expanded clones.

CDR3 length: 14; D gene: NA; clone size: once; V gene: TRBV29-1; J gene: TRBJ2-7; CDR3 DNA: TGCAGCGTTGAAGAGGAGGCTCCAAGGTACGAGCAGTACTTC; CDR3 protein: CSVEEEAPRYEQYF
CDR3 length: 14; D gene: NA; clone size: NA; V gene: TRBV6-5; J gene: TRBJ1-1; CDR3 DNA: TGTGCCAGCAGCTCCGGGGGGGGGAGGCCTGAAGCTTTCTTT; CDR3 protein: CASSSGGGRPEAFF
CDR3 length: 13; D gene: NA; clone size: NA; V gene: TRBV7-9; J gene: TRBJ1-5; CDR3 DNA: TGTGCCAGCAGCTTAACGGAGAGACAGCCCCAGCATTTT; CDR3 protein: CASSLTERQPQHF
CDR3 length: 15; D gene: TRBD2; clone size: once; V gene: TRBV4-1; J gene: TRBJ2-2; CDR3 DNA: TGCGCCAGCAGCCATGGGCGGGGGGGCACCGGGGAGCTGTTTTTT; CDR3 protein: CASSHGRGGTGELFF
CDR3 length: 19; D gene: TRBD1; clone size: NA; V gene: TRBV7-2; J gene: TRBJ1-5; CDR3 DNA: TGTGCCAGCAGCTTAACCCCGGGACAGGGGGCTGTCAGCAATCAGCCCCAGCATTTT; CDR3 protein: CASSLTPGQGAVSNQPQHF
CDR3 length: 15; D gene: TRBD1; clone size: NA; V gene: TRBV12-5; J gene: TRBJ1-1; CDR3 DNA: TGTGCTAGTGGTCTTTGGACAGGGGGCGGCACTGAAGCTTTCTTT; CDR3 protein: CASGLWTGGGTEAFF
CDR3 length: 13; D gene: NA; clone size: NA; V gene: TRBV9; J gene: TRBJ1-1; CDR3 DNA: TGTGCCAGCAGCTATTCCGGGGGCACTGAAGCTTTCTTT; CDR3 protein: CASSYSGGTEAFF
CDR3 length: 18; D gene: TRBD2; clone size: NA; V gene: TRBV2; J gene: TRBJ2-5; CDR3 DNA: TGTGCCAGCAGTCCAAGGCGGGGGGGGCGTAAGGGCCAAGAGACCCAGTACTTC; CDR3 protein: CASSPRRGGRKGQETQYF
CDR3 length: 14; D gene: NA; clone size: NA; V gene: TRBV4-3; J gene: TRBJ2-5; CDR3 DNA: TGCGCCAGCAGCCCCAACTACGCCCAAGAGACCCAGTACTTC; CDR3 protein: CASSPNYAQETQYF
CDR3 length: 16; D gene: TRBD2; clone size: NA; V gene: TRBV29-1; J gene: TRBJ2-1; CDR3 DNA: TGCAGCGGGGGGGGTGTGGGCGGCCCTACGGGCAATGAGCAGTTCTTC; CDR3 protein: CSGGGVGGPTGNEQFF
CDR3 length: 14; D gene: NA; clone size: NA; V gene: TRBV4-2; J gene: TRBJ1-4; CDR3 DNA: TGTGCCAGCAGCCACTCAGCAACTAATGAAAAACTGTTTTTT; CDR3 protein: CASSHSATNEKLFF
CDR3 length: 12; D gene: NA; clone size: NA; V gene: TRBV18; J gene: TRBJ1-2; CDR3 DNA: TGTGCCAGCTCACCGTTTGGGCCCGGCTACACCTTC; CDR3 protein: CASSPFGPGYTF
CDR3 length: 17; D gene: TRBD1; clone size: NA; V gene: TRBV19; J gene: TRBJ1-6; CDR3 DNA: TGTGCCAGTAGTACGCCGGGACAGGGGTCAGGAAATTCACCCCTCCACTTT; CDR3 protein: CASSTPGQGSGNSPLHF
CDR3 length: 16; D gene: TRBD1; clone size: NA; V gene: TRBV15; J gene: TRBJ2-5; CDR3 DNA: TGTGCCACCAGCACAGACAGGGTTCCGTACCAAGAGACCCAGTACTTC; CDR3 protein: CATSTDRVPYQETQYF
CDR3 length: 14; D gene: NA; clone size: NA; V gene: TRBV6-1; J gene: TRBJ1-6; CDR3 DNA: TGTGCCAGCAAACAGGGTTGGAGCGGTTCACCCCTCCACTTT; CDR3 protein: CASKQGWSGSPLHF
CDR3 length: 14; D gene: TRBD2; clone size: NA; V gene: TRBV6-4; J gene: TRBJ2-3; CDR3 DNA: TGTGCCAGCAGCCGGGGAGGGTCCACAGATACGCAGTATTTT; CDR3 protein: CASSRGGSTDTQYF
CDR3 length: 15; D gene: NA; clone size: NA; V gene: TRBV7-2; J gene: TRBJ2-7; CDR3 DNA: TGTGCCAGCAGCTTTGACACCGCACGAAGGGGCGAGCAGTACTTC; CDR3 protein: CASSFDTARRGEQYF
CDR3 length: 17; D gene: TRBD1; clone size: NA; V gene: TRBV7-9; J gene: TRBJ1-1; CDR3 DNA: TGTGCCAGCAGCTTAGCCCATGGACAGGCAATGAACACTGAAGCTTTCTTT; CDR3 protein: CASSLAHGQAMNTEAFF
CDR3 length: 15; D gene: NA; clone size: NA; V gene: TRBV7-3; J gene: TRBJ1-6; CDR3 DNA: TGTGCCAGCAGCTTAGTGACCGGGGGATATTCACCCCTCCACTTT; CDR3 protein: CASSLVTGGYSPLHF
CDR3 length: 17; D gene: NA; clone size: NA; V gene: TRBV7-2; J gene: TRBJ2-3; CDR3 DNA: TGTGCCAGCAGCTCCCAACAGCTAGCGTCTAGCACAGATACGCAGTATTTT; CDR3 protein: CASSSQQLASSTDTQYF
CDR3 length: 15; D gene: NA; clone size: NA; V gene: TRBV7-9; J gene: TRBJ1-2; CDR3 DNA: TGTGCCAGCAGCCCGTCCATGGGGGGGCTCTTTGGCTACACCTTC; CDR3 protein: CASSPSMGGLFGYTF
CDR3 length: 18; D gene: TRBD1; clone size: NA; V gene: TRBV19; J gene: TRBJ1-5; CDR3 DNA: TGTGCCAGTAGTATTGGGGACAGGGCTGGGTATAGCAATCAGCCCCAGCATTTT; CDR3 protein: CASSIGDRAGYSNQPQHF
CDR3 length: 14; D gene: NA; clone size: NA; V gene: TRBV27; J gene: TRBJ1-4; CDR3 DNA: TGTGCCAGCAGGGGGCAGGGCCGGCTTGAAAAACTGTTTTTT; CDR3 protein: CASRGQGRLEKLFF
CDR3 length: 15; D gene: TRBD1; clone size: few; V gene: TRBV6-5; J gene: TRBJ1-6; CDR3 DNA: TGTGCCAGCAGTTACTCCACAGGGGGTGAATCACCCCTCCACTTT; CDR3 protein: CASSYSTGGESPLHF
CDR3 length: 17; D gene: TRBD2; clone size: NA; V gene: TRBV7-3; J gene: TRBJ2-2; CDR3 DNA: TGTGCCAGCAGCTTAATTAGCGGGGGAGCGAACACCGGGGAGCTGTTTTTT; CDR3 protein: CASSLISGGANTGELFF
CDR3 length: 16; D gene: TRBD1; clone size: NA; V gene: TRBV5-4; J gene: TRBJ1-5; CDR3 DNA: TGTGCCAGCACCGGGGACAGGGGAAAGAGCAATCAGCCCCAGCATTTT; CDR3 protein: CASTGDRGKSNQPQHF
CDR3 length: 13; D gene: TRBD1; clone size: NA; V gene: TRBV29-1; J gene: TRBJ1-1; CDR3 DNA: TGCAGCGTCCGGGGACAGATGAACACTGAAGCTTTCTTT; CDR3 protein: CSVRGQMNTEAFF
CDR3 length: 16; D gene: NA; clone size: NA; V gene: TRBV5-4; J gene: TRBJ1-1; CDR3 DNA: TGTGCCAGCAGCTTGGCCGCTGGACCCGGAGGGGCTGAAGCTTTCTTT; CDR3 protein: CASSLAAGPGGAEAFF
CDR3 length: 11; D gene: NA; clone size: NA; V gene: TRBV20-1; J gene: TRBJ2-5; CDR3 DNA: TGCAGTGCTAGAAAACTGGAGACCCAGTACTTC; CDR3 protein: CSARKLETQYF
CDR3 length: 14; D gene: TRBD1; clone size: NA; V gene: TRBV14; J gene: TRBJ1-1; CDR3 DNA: TGTGCCAGCAGCCAAGTAGGGGGCTTTACTGAAGCTTTCTTT; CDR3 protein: CASSQVGGFTEAFF
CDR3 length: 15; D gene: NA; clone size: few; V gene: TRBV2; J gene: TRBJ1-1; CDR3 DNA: TGTGCCAGCAGAGATGACAGATTCATGAACACTGAAGCTTTCTTT; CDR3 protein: CASRDDRFMNTEAFF
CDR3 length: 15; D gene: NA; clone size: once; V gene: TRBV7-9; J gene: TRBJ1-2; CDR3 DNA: TGTGCCAGCAGCTTAGCCGAGGGGGCTAACTATGGCTACACCTTC; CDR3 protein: CASSLAEGANYGYTF
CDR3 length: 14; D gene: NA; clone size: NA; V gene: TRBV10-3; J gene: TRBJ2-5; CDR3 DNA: TGTGCCATCAGTGATTTAGACAGATGGGGGACCCAGTACTTC; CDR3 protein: CAISDLDRWGTQYF
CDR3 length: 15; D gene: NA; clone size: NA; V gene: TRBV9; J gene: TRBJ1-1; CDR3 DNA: TGTGCCAGCAGCGAGTCAGGGGAGAGGAGCACTGAAGCTTTCTTT; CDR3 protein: CASSESGERSTEAFF
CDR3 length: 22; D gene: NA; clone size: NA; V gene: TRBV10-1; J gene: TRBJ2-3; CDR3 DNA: TGCGCCAGCAGTGACCAAAACGCCCAACAAATTCCAGGGGGGATTAGCACAGATACGCAGTATTTT; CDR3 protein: CASSDQNAQQIPGGISTDTQYF
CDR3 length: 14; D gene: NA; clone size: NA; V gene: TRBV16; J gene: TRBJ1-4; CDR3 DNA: TGTGCCAGCAGCGTTCAGGGAACTAATGAAAAACTGTTTTTT; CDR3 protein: CASSVQGTNEKLFF
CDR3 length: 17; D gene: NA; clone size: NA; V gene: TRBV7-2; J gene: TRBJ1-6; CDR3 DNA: TGTGCCAGCAGGCCTAGGAAGGGGACTCAAACTAATTCACCCCTCCACTTT; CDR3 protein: CASRPRKGTQTNSPLHF
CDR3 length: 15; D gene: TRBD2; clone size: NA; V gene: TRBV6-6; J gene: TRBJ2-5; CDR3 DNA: TGTGCCAGCAGAAGAGGACTAGCGGATCATGAGACCCAGTACTTC; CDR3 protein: CASRRGLADHETQYF
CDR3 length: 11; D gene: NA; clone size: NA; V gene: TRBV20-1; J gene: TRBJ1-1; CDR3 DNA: TGCAGTGGAAGGGAGGCTACTGAAGCTTTCTTT; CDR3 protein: CSGREATEAFF
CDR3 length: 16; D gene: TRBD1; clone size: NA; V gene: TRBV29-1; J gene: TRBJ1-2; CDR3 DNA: TGCAGCGTTGAAGATGGAGGGACAGGGAGCAACTATGGCTACACCTTC; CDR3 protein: CSVEDGGTGSNYGYTF
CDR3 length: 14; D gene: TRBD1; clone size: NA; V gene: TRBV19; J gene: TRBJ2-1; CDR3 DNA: TGTGCCAGTGCCTGGGGACAGGGGGCGGGGGAGCAGTTCTTC; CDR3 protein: CASAWGQGAGEQFF
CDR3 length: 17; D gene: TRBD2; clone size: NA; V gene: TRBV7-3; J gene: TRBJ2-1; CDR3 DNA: TGTGCCAGCAGCCGCCGGGGGGGCGGGGGGATTTACAATGAGCAGTTCTTC; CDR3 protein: CASSRRGGGGIYNEQFF
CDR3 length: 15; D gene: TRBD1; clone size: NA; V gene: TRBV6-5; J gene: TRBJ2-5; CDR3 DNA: TGTGCCAGCAGAGCGGGGACAGGGGGGTGGGAGACCCAGTACTTC; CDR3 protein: CASRAGTGGWETQYF
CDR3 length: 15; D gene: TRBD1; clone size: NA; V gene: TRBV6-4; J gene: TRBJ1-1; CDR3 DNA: TGTGCCAGCAGTGAGACAGGGGGACTGAACACTGAAGCTTTCTTT; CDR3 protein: CASSETGGLNTEAFF
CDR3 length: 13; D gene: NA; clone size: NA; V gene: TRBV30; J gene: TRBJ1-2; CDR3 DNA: TGTGCCTGGAGTGTATCTCTTAACTATGGCTACACCTTC; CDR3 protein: CAWSVSLNYGYTF
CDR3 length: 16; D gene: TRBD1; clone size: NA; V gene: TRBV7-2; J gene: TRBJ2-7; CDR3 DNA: TGTGCCAGCAGCTCGAGGCCGGGACAGGCTCGCTACGAGCAGTACTTC; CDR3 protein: CASSSRPGQARYEQYF
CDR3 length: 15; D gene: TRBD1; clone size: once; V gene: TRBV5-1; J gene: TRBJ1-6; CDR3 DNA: TGCGCCAGCAGCTTGAGGGACAGGGGGAATTCACCCCTCCACTTT; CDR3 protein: CASSLRDRGNSPLHF
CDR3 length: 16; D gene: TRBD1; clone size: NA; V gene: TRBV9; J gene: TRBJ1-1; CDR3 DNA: TGTGCCAGCACCCCCCAGTTTGGACAGGGAAGAACTGAAGCTTTCTTT; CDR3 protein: CASTPQFGQGRTEAFF
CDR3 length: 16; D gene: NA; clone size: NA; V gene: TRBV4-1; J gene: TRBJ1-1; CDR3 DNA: TGCGCCAGCAGCCAAGCCCCCCGCGGGGAATGGAGTGAAGCTTTCTTT; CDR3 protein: CASSQAPRGEWSEAFF
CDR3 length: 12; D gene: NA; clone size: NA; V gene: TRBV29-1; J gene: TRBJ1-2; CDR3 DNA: TGCAGCGTTCCTACAGGGCTGGATGGCTACACCTTC; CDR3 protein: CSVPTGLDGYTF
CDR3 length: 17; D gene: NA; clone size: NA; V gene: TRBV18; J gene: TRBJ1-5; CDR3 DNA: TGTGCCAGCTCACCGACCTCTGGGGGACTGGGCAATCAGCCCCAGCATTTT; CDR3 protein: CASSPTSGGLGNQPQHF